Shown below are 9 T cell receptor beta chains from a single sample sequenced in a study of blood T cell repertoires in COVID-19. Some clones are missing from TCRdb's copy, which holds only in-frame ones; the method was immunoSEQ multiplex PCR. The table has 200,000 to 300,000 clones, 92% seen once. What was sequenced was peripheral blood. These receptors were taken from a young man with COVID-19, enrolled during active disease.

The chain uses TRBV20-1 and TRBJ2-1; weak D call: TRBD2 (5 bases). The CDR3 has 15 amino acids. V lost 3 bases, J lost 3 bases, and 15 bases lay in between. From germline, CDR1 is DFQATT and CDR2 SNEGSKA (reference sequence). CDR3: CSASRGLEVYNEQFF. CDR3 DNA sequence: TGCAGTGCTAGTCGCGGGCTGGAGGTCTACAATGAGCAGTTCTTC.

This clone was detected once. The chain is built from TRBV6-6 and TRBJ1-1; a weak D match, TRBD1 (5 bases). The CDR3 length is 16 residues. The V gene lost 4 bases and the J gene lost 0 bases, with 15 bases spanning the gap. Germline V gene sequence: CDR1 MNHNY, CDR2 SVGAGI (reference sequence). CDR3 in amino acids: CASSSHRNYLNTEAFF. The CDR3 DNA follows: TGTGCCAGCAGTTCTCACAGGAACTACCTGAACACTGAAGCTTTCTTT.

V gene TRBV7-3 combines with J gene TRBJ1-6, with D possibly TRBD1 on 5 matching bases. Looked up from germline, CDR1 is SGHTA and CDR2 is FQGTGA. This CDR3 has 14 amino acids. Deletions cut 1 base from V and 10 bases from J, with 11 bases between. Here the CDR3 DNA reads TGTGCCAGCAGCTTAAAAGGGGATGGATCACCCCTCCACTTT. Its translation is CASSLKGDGSPLHF.

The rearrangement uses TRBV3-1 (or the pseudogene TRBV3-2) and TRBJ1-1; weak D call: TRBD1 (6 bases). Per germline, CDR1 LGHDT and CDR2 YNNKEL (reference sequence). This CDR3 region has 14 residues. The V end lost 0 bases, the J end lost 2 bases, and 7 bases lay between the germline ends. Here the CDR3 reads CASSQEGANTEAFF. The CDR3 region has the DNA TGTGCCAGCAGCCAAGAGGGGGCAAACACTGAAGCTTTCTTT.

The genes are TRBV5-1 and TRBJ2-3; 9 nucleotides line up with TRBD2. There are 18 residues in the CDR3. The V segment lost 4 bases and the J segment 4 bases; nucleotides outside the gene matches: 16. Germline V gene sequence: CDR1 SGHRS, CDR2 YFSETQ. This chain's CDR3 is CASSDGSGTSILPDTQYF. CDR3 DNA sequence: TGCGCCAGCAGCGATGGCTCCGGGACTAGCATCCTCCCAGATACGCAGTATTTT.

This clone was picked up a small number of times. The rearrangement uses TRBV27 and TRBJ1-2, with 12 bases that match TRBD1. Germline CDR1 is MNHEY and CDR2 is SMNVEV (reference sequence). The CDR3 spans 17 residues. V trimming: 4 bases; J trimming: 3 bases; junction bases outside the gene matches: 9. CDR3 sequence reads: CASSSGPGQGAYYGYTF. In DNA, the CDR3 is TGTGCCAGCAGTTCCGGGCCGGGACAGGGGGCGTACTATGGCTACACCTTC.

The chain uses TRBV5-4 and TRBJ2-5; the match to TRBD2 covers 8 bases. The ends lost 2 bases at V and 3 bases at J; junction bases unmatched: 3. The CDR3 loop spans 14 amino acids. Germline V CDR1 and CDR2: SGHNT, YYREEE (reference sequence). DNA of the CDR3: TGTGCCAGCAGCTTAGCGGGGGCTAAAGAGACCCAGTACTTC. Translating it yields CASSLAGAKETQYF.

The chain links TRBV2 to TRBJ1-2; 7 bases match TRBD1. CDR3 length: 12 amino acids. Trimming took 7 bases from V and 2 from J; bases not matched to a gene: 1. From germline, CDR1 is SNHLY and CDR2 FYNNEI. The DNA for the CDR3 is TGTGCCAGCACACAGGGGAACTATGGCTACACCTTC. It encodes CASTQGNYGYTF.

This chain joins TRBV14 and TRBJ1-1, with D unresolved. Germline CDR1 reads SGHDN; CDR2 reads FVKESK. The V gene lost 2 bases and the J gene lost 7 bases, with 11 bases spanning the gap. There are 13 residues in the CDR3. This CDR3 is CASSQRWGGEAFF. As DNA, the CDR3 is TGTGCCAGCAGCCAAAGGTGGGGAGGTGAAGCTTTCTTT.